Listed below are T cell receptor beta chains from one sample, sequenced in a study of human T cells and chemical hapten exposure. MiXCR, run by TCRdb on the RACE reads, gives a single entry per CDR3 protein. The table records about 89,000 distinct CDR3 sequences, 13% of them present only once. Sequencing was performed on whole blood, taken in connection with sensitization to the hapten diphenylcyclopropenone (DPC). These receptors were taken from a woman aged 45-60 years with alopecia areata. Some clones in this sample may be carry-over from other donors' samples. Each CDR3 is given with its conserved first and last residue. A D gene is named only where the DNA matches it firmly. Size is stated for part of the rows, as once, few or many counts, or as a class when the clone is expanded.

>TRBV5-4|TRBD2|TRBJ2-4|many
TGTGCCAGCAGCTTGGTAGCGGGAGGTGTAGCCAAAAACATTCAGTACTTC
CASSLVAGGVAKNIQYF
>TRBV29-1|NA|TRBJ2-1|many
TGCAGCGTTGAACGTACATCGAATGAGCAGTTCTTC
CSVERTSNEQFF
>TRBV29-1|NA|TRBJ2-2|NA
TGCAGCGGCCGGGGGGCACCCACCGGGGAGCTGTTTTTT
CSGRGAPTGELFF
>TRBV11-2|NA|TRBJ2-4|NA
TGTGCCAGCGGCTTCACCCTTGCGGCTAGCCGAGACAAAAACATTCAGTACTTC
CASGFTLAASRDKNIQYF
>TRBV20-1|TRBD1|TRBJ2-7|NA
TGCAGTGCTACCCCACGGGACAGACCCTACGAGCAGTACTTC
CSATPRDRPYEQYF
>TRBV5-1|NA|TRBJ2-1|few
TGCGCCAGCAGCCCCGCCCCCTCGGAGGGTAATGAGCAGTTCTTC
CASSPAPSEGNEQFF
>TRBV5-1|NA|TRBJ2-3|NA
TGCGCCAGCAGCCAGACAGATACGCAGTATTTT
CASSQTDTQYF
>TRBV9|TRBD1|TRBJ1-1|few
TGTGCCAGCAGCGTAGGGGGACAGGTTCCCACTGAAGCTTTCTTT
CASSVGGQVPTEAFF
>TRBV15|NA|TRBJ2-7|few
TGTGCCACCAGCAGAGAGGGCGAGCAGTACTTC
CATSREGEQYF
>TRBV29-1|NA|TRBJ1-2|few
TGCAGCGTTGATACCGATAACTATGGCTACACCTTC
CSVDTDNYGYTF
>TRBV2|NA|TRBJ1-2|NA
TGTGCCAGCGTAGGACAGACTAACTATGGCTACACCTTC
CASVGQTNYGYTF
>TRBV7-6|NA|TRBJ1-1|many
TGTGCCAGCAGCCCCCCCCGGGGAACGAACACTGAAGCTTTCTTT
CASSPPRGTNTEAFF
>TRBV20-1|TRBD2|TRBJ2-7|few
TGCAGTGCTAGTTTCCCTAGCGGGAGATACGAGCAGTACTTC
CSASFPSGRYEQYF
>TRBV29-1|TRBD2|TRBJ2-1|many
TGCAGCGTCGGGACTAGCGGGCAGCACGGGAGATATGATGAGCAGTTCTTC
CSVGTSGQHGRYDEQFF
>TRBV3-1|NA|TRBJ1-1|many
TGTGCCAGCAGCCAAGTTTCGGTTCGGGACAAGAACACTGAAGCTTTCTTT
CASSQVSVRDKNTEAFF
>TRBV11-2|NA|TRBJ2-2|many
TGTGCCAGCAGCTTACGGGTCGGGAGTCTTACCGGGGAGCTGTTTTTT
CASSLRVGSLTGELFF
>TRBV6-1|TRBD2|TRBJ2-3|few
TGTGCCAGCAGGTCTAGCGGGAGGGCCAACACAGATACGCAGTATTTT
CASRSSGRANTDTQYF
>TRBV19|NA|TRBJ1-2|few
TGTGCCAGTACCACCTTCGGGGGACACTACACCTTC
CASTTFGGHYTF
>TRBV7-6|TRBD2|TRBJ2-3|many
TGTGCCAGCAGCTTAGCCGGGGCGGGAGGGCCGAACACAGATACGCAGTATTTT
CASSLAGAGGPNTDTQYF
>TRBV11-2|TRBD2|TRBJ2-7|few
TGTGCCAGCAGCCTCGGACTAGCGGGGCCCTACGAGCAGTACTTC
CASSLGLAGPYEQYF
>TRBV9|NA|TRBJ2-1|NA
TGTGCCAGCAGCCCCGAAACAGGTGGTGAGCAGTTCTTC
CASSPETGGEQFF
>TRBV12-3/TRBV12-4|NA|TRBJ1-3|NA
TGTGCCAGCACGGGACCTGTGAGTGCCTCTGGAAACACCATATATTTT
CASTGPVSASGNTIYF
>TRBV6-5|NA|TRBJ2-1|NA
TGTGCCAGCAGTTACAGAGGGCGGACACGTCGGATCTATGAGCAGTTCTTC
CASSYRGRTRRIYEQFF
>TRBV29-1|NA|TRBJ2-7|few
TGCAGCGTGACAGTTTACTCCTACGAGCAGTACTTC
CSVTVYSYEQYF
>TRBV5-1|NA|TRBJ1-4|few
TGCGCCAGCAGCGCGGACGGTTTTAATGAAAAACTGTTTTTT
CASSADGFNEKLFF
>TRBV20-1|NA|TRBJ2-2|few
TGCAGTGCTAGGGACATTAACACCGGGGAGCTGTTTTTT
CSARDINTGELFF
>TRBV20-1|NA|TRBJ2-7|many
TGCAGTGCTAGCAGACTAGGAGGAGTCTACGAGCAGTACTTC
CSASRLGGVYEQYF
>TRBV20-1|TRBD1|TRBJ2-7|few
TGCAGTGCTCCCGGGACAGGGGCAAGCGAGCAGTACTTC
CSAPGTGASEQYF